This T cell receptor beta chain originates from a study of long-term antiretroviral therapy in people with HIV. Survey-level immunoSEQ v3.0 assays were run. Profiling relied on immunoSEQ multiplex PCR, and the TCRdb table lists in-frame clones only, not all of them. The sample contains about 29,000 clones, around 87% of which appear only once. Germline CDR1 and CDR2: MNHEY and SVGAGI. Trimming cost V 5 bases and J 7 bases; bases outside gene matches: 9. The CDR3 sequence is 14 residues long. The source of this sequence is a woman under 30 with HIV. The sample consisted of unsorted PBMCs, taken 0.5 years after starting antiretroviral therapy. This chain links TRBV6-5 with TRBJ2-7, with 9 bases lining up with TRBD2. CDR3 nucleotide sequence: TGTGCCAGCAGTCAATTAGCGGGAGTTAGAGAGCAGTACTTC. This encodes CASSQLAGVREQYF.